This T cell receptor beta chain appears in the sequencing data of a study of memory CD4+ T cells and cytomegalovirus serostatus. V was pared by 6 bases and J by 4 bases, with 4 bases of the junction left unmatched. This CDR3 comprises 15 residues. Germline V CDR1 and CDR2: MNHNS, SASEGT. The sort gate was single viable CD3+CD4+CD8-CD45RO+ cells for memory CD4+ T cells. To note about this clone: Its antigen is undetermined.

Method: immunoSEQ multiplex PCR; TCRdb's copy keeps in-frame clones and lacks some. The table lists tens of thousands of clones, 75% to 80% of them singletons. Points from the study as a whole: Median bootstrapped AUC for CMV status was just under 0.97 originally, about 0.9 US-trained.

This TCR derives from an adult in good health and CMV-seropositive. The chain couples TRBV6-1 to TRBJ2-7, with TRBD2 matching over 15 bases. Sequenced input: memory CD4+ T cells from blood. The CDR3 sequence is CASSGLAGGPYEQYF. The CDR3 nucleotides read TGTGCCAGCAGCGGACTAGCGGGGGGGCCGTACGAGCAGTACTTC.